What follows are 25 T cell receptor beta chains derived from one specimen sequenced in a study of identical twins. Via MiXCR, TCRdb re-called the 5' RACE reads, giving one row per CDR3 protein. The profile shows 17,000 or so distinct CDR3 sequences, 69% of them singletons. The source material was memory (CD45RO+) T cells sorted from blood. The origin of the receptors is a young woman in good health. This table probably holds off-target reads from a library built for another chain.

This clonotype has a handful of counts. The chain employs TRBV11-2 and TRBJ2-2, with D perhaps being TRBD1 or TRBD2 (6 bases each). Per germline, CDR1 SGHAT and CDR2 FQNNGV. Trimming cost V 6 bases and J 1 base, with 18 bases left between them. The CDR3 is 17 amino acids. CDR3 nucleotides: TGTGCCAGCAGACCACAAGGAGGGGGTCAGAACACCGGGGAGCTGTTTTTT. Its protein is CASRPQGGGQNTGELFF.

The V gene is TRBV30, the J gene TRBJ1-2, with no clear D. Germline CDR1 reads GTSNPN; CDR2 reads SVGIG (reference sequence). Deletions cut 4 bases from V and 4 bases from J, with 10 bases between. The CDR3 consists of 12 residues. The CDR3 region has the DNA TGTGCCTGGACCACCCGCGGCTATGGCTACACCTTC. Residues: CAWTTRGYGYTF.

V is TRBV5-1 and J is TRBJ2-3; D is unclear. V was trimmed by 0 bases and J by 4 bases, leaving 9 bases between them. The CDR3 spans 14 residues. Germline-derived CDR1 and CDR2 are SGHRS and YFSETQ. CDR3 loop: CASSLDTRPDTQYF. In DNA form, the CDR3 reads TGCGCCAGCAGCTTGGACACTCGACCAGATACGCAGTATTTT.

The V call is TRBV7-6, the J call TRBJ2-2, with D possibly TRBD2 on 6 matching bases. The CDR3 is 15 amino acids. Germline V gene lookup returns CDR1 SGHVS and CDR2 FNYEAQ. V dropped 7 bases and J dropped 1 base, with 13 bases sitting between them. CDR3 coding DNA: TGTGCCAGCAACGCCGCTAGCGTGAACACCGGGGAGCTGTTTTTT. Its protein product is CASNAASVNTGELFF.

The chain couples TRBV3-1 to TRBJ2-4; TRBD2 might be the D (5 bases). The CDR3 runs 15 residues. The V gene's germline CDR1 is LGHDT and CDR2 YNNKEL (reference sequence). Trimming pared 7 bases from V and 13 bases from J, leaving 26 bases between. The chain's CDR3 is CASNQGLPSPFGQYF. DNA for the CDR3: TGTGCCAGCAATCAAGGACTTCCTAGCCCATTCGGACAGTACTTC. Looking up the rest from reference TRBV3-1 and TRBJ2-4 gives the full variable domain: DTAVSQTPKYLVTQMGNDKSIKCEQNLGHDTMYWYKQDSKKFLKIMFSYNNKELIINETVPNRFSPKSPDKAHLNLHINSLELGDSAVYFCASNQGLPSPFGQYFGAGTRLSVL.

The CDR3 spells CASSSIAGGNEQYF. CDR3 DNA sequence: TGTGCCAGCAGCTCAATAGCGGGAGGTAACGAGCAGTACTTC. V usage is TRBV7-1 and J usage is TRBJ2-7; 10 nucleotides match TRBD2. TRBV7-1 is designated an ORF whose function remains uncertain. V trimming: 2 bases; J trimming: 5 bases; junction bases outside the gene matches: 3. CDR3 size: 14 residues.

The DNA of the CDR3 is TGTGCCAGCAGTCTCACCCGGGACTACAATGAGCAGTTCTTC. It yields the protein CASSLTRDYNEQFF. The V and J genes are TRBV12-3 or TRBV12-4 and TRBJ2-1; possible D gene TRBD2, 5 bases. V lost 5 bases and J lost 3, with 11 bases in between. CDR3 length: 14 amino acids.

The chain links TRBV2 to TRBJ2-7; D call uncertain. CDR3 length: 12 amino acids. Per the germline V gene, CDR1 is SNHLY and CDR2 is FYNNEI. V lost 4 bases and J 2 bases, leaving 6 bases between the germline ends. This CDR3 reads CASSVQTYEQYF. The DNA of the CDR3 is TGTGCCAGCAGTGTACAGACCTACGAGCAGTACTTC.

The V call is TRBV19, the J call TRBJ2-7; D is undetermined. The germline gives CDR1 LNHDA, CDR2 SQIVND (reference sequence). The V gene lost 6 bases and the J gene lost 0 bases, with 9 bases spanning the gap. This CDR3 region has 13 residues. The CDR3 loop is CASSPAVSYEQYF. In DNA form, the CDR3 reads TGTGCCAGTAGCCCTGCAGTCTCCTACGAGCAGTACTTC.

This clonotype was found a few times. The chain employs TRBV6-2 or TRBV6-3 and TRBJ2-1; D may correspond to TRBD1 or TRBD2 (5 bases each). Germline loops: CDR1 MNHEY, CDR2 SVGEGT. The CDR3 has 14 residues. Trimming shortened V by 2 bases and J by 1 base, and 6 bases separated the two germline ends. The CDR3 DNA reads TGTGCCAGCAGTTACGGGACGTCCTACAATGAGCAGTTCTTC. Protein sequence: CASSYGTSYNEQFF.

J is TRBJ2-5 and V is TRBV30, with 12 nucleotides matching TRBD2. Per the germline V gene, CDR1 is GTSNPN and CDR2 is SVGIG (reference sequence). Losses at the gene ends were 0 bases for V and 5 bases for J; bases not matched to a gene: 1. The CDR3 is 14 amino acids. CDR3 region: CAWSVLAGGETQYF. The CDR3 DNA sequence: TGTGCCTGGAGTGTTCTAGCGGGAGGGGAGACCCAGTACTTC.

For this clonotype: An end of the junction differs from the germline gene, which may be a read error. The chain uses TRBV28 and TRBJ2-5; D tentatively fits TRBD1 or TRBD2 (5 bases each). This CDR3 comprises 14 residues. Looked up from germline, CDR1 is MDHEN and CDR2 is SYDVKM. CDR3 protein: CASSSHRRRETQYF. Written as DNA, the CDR3 is TGTGCTAGCAGTTCCCACAGGAGGAGGGAGACCCAGTACTTC.

V usage is TRBV5-6 and J usage is TRBJ2-1; D is unresolved. CDR1 SGHDT and CDR2 YYEEEE come from the germline V gene. V lost 5 bases to trimming and J lost 1 base, with 13 bases between them. This CDR3 has 15 amino acids. The CDR3 coding sequence is TGTGCCAGCAGTACTTTTAGGGCGTCCTACAATGAGCAGTTCTTC. Translated, it gives CASSTFRASYNEQFF.

The V and J genes are TRBV7-9 and TRBJ2-1, with 7 bases identical to TRBD2. J lost 4 bases, V lost 5 bases, and 14 bases had no gene match. This CDR3 contains 17 residues. Germline values: CDR1 SEHNR, CDR2 FQNEAQ (reference sequence). As DNA, the CDR3 is TGTGCCAGCAGCCCGACGACACCGACTAGCTCTTACAATGAGCAGTTCTTC. Its translation is CASSPTTPTSSYNEQFF.

The chain is built from TRBV19 and TRBJ2-1, with 7 bases fitting TRBD1. Per germline, CDR1 LNHDA and CDR2 SQIVND (reference sequence). The CDR3 has 14 amino acids. Trimming took 7 bases from V and 8 from J; bases not matched to a gene: 11. CDR3 sequence reads: CASIRQGRSDEQFF. The DNA of the CDR3 is TGTGCCAGTATCCGACAGGGAAGAAGCGATGAGCAGTTCTTC.

This clonotype was counted only a few times. V and J are TRBV2 and TRBJ2-1; D is unresolved. The CDR3 is 13 residues long. Looked up from germline, CDR1 is SNHLY and CDR2 is FYNNEI. V lost 7 bases, J lost 7 bases, and 14 bases lay in between. Here the CDR3 reads CASKETSMNEQFF. The CDR3 bases are TGTGCCAGCAAAGAGACCAGTATGAATGAGCAGTTCTTC.

The genes are TRBV6-2 or TRBV6-3 and TRBJ2-7; D not resolved. In germline, CDR1 is MNHEY, CDR2 SVGEGT. V lost 7 bases and J 2 bases, leaving 18 bases between the germline ends. CDR3 length equals 15 residues. CDR3 nucleotide sequence: TGTGCCAGCAAAAGAGGAGTAGATCTCCCCTACGAGCAGTACTTC. This translates into CASKRGVDLPYEQYF.

The V and J genes are TRBV19 and TRBJ2-1, with D maybe TRBD1 (6 bases). Germline V gene sequence: CDR1 LNHDA, CDR2 SQIVND (reference sequence). This CDR3 region has 12 residues. V was trimmed by 5 bases and J by 10 bases, leaving 12 bases between them. CDR3 region: CASSQGPGEQFF. CDR3 DNA: TGTGCCAGTAGTCAGGGGCCCGGGGAGCAGTTCTTC. Filled out from reference TRBV19 and TRBJ2-1, the complete variable domain reads DGGITQSPKYLFRKEGQNVTLSCEQNLNHDAMYWYRQDPGQGLRLIYYSQIVNDFQKGDIAEGYSVSREKKESFPLTVTSAQKNPTAFYLCASSQGPGEQFFGPGTRLTVL.

This clonotype was picked up a small number of times. The genes are TRBV30 and TRBJ2-1; D not certain. Per germline, CDR1 GTSNPN and CDR2 SVGIG (reference sequence). The germline V and J ends were trimmed by 8 bases and 0 bases, with 8 bases remaining between them. This CDR3 region has 12 residues. For the CDR3, the DNA is TGTGCCCAATCAAGCTCCTACAATGAGCAGTTCTTC. Residues: CAQSSSYNEQFF.

In this sample, this clonotype turned up a few times. This rearrangement joins TRBV6-2 or TRBV6-3 to TRBJ1-2; D is undetermined. The CDR3 sequence is 13 residues long. V was clipped by 5 bases and J by 5 bases, with 12 bases between them. CDR1 MNHEY and CDR2 SVGEGT come from the germline V gene. CDR3 bases: TGTGCCAGCAGTCGGACGGGAAAATATGGCTACACCTTC. This gives the protein CASSRTGKYGYTF.

This clonotype was counted once. The genes are TRBV7-9 and TRBJ2-3, with 8 positions matching TRBD1. The V and J ends lost 9 bases and 0 bases, in that order; junction bases with no gene match: 5. The length of the CDR3 is 14 residues. Germline V gene lookup returns CDR1 SEHNR and CDR2 FQNEAQ (reference sequence). The chain's CDR3 is CASHGTGSTDTQYF. In nucleotides, the CDR3 is TGTGCCAGTCATGGGACAGGAAGCACAGATACGCAGTATTTT.

The rearrangement uses TRBV15 and TRBJ1-1, with no clear D. Germline V lookup: CDR1 LNHNV, CDR2 YYDKDF (reference sequence). Trimming removed 0 bases at V and 2 bases at J, with 7 bases between. This CDR3 has 14 residues. CDR3: CATSRDLGNTEAFF. CDR3 coding DNA: TGTGCCACCAGCAGAGATCTGGGTAACACTGAAGCTTTCTTT.

CDR3 DNA: TGTGCCAGTAGTATGGGAGCGGGAGTGGGCTATGAGCAGTTCTTC. It codes for CASSMGAGVGYEQFF. The rearrangement uses TRBV19 and TRBJ2-1, with TRBD2 matching over 8 bases. The CDR3 contains 15 residues. The germline gives CDR1 LNHDA, CDR2 SQIVND (reference sequence). V shed 3 bases and J 8 bases; nucleotides not matched to a gene: 9.

This clonotype was seen a few times. The chain employs TRBV29-1 and TRBJ1-1; TRBD1 aligns across 10 bases. The CDR3 covers 17 residues. Germline values: CDR1 SQVTM, CDR2 ANQGSEA. Trimming removed 6 bases from V and 2 bases from J; junction bases left unmatched: 15. CDR3 sequence: CSVRGTGDLVPNTEAFF. CDR3 DNA: TGCAGCGTGCGAGGGACAGGGGATCTCGTCCCTAACACTGAAGCTTTCTTT.

This clonotype appeared a few times. This chain joins TRBV20-1 and TRBJ1-1; no clear D gene. The germline gives CDR1 DFQATT, CDR2 SNEGSKA (reference sequence). V lost 3 bases, J lost 3 bases, and 2 bases lay in between. The CDR3 sequence is 10 residues long. The CDR3 nucleotides read TGCAGTGCTAGGGACACTGAAGCTTTCTTT. As protein: CSARDTEAFF.